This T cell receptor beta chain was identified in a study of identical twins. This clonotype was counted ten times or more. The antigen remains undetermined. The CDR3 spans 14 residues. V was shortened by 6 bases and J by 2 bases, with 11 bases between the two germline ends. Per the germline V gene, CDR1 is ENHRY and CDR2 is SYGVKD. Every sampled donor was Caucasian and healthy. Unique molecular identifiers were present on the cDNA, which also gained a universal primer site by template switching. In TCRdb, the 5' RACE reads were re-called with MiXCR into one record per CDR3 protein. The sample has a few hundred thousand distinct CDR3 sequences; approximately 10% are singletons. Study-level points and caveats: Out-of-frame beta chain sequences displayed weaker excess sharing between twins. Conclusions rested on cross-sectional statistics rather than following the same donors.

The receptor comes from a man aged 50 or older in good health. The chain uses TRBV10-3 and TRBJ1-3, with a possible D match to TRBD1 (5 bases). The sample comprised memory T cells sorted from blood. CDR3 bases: TGTGCCATCAGAAAGGACATAGCTGGAAACACCATATATTTT. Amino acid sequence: CAIRKDIAGNTIYF.